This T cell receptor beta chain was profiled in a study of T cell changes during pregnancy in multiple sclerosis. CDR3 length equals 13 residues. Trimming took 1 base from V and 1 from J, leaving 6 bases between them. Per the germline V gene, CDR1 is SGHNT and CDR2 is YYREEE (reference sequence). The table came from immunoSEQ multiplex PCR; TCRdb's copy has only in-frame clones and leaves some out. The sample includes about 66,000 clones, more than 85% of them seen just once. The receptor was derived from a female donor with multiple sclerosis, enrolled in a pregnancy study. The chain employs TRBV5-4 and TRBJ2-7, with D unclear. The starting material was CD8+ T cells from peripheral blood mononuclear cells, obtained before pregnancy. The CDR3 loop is CASSLTPSYEQYF. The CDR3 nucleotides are TGTGCCAGCAGCTTGACACCGTCCTACGAGCAGTACTTC.